The clone carrying this T cell receptor beta chain came up a few times. Antigen unknown. An end of the junction differs from the germline gene, which may be a read error. The record originates from a study of CD8 T cells in ankylosing spondylitis. TCRdb re-called the 5' RACE reads through MiXCR, storing one row per CDR3 protein. The profile shows around 140,000 distinct CDR3 sequences, over 9.5% of them singletons. Overall study findings and caveats: In the blood and synovial fluid of reactive arthritis, some motif variants had been previously reported. Disease-associated clonotypes exhibited CD8+ identity and were relatively infrequent in peripheral blood.

The CDR3 is 13 residues long. Germline V CDR1 and CDR2: SGHVS, FNYEAQ. The sequencing sample was made of blood, either unsorted or a sorted T cell fraction (not recorded which). The V gene is TRBV7-6, the J gene TRBJ1-2; 7 bases are a match to TRBD1. The TCR originated in a female donor with ankylosing spondylitis or in good health (not recorded which). CDR3: CASSVAQGGSYTF. Here the CDR3 DNA reads TGTGCCAGCAGCGTAGCGCAGGGGGGAAGCTACACCTTC.